This TCR beta chain was observed in a study of identical twins. The CDR3 extends over 17 amino acids. CDR1 and CDR2 (germline): MNHEY, SMNVEV (reference sequence). V was cut by 3 bases and J by 2 bases, with 18 bases left in between. In this sample, this clonotype turned up many times. TCRdb itself ran the 5' RACE reads through MiXCR, one entry per CDR3 protein. The repertoire holds hundreds of thousands of distinct CDR3 sequences, with 7.5% as singletons. The same data also contributed to another study, on yellow fever vaccine responses in identical twins.

The sequence was obtained from a woman younger than 30 in good health. Input material: memory (CD45RO+) T cells sorted from blood. The chain uses TRBV27 and TRBJ2-3; unclear D gene. CDR3 protein: CASSFVGHPGPTDTQYF. In nucleotides, the CDR3 is TGTGCCAGCAGTTTTGTGGGTCATCCTGGTCCCACAGATACGCAGTATTTT.